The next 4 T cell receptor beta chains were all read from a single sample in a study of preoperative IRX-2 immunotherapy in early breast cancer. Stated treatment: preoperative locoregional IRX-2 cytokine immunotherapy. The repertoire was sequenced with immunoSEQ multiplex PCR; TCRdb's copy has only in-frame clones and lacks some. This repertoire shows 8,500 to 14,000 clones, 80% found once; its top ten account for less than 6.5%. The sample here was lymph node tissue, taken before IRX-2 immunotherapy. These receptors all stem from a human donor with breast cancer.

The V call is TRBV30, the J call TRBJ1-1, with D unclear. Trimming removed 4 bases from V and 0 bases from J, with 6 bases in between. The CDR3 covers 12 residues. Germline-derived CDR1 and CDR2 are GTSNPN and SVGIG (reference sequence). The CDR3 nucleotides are TGTGCCTGGAAAGTAATGAACACTGAAGCTTTCTTT. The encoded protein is CAWKVMNTEAFF.

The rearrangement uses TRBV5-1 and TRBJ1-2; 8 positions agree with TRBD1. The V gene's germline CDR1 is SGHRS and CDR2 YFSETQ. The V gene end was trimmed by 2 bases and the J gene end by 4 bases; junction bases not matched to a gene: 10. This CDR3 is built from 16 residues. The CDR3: CASSFLAGGAGYGYTF. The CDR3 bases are TGCGCCAGCAGCTTCCTGGCAGGGGGCGCCGGCTATGGCTACACCTTC.

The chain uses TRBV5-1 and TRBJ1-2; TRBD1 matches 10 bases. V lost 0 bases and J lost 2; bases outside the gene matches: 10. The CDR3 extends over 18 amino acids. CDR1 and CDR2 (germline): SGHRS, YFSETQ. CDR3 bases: TGCGCCAGCAGCTTGGATCTGTCGGGACAGGGGCTCAACTATGGCTACACCTTC. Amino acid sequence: CASSLDLSGQGLNYGYTF.

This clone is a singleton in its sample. CDR3 in amino acids: CASSMNGRSPYEQYF. The CDR3 nucleotides read TGTGCCAGTAGTATGAACGGGAGGTCCCCTTACGAGCAGTACTTC. The V call is TRBV19, the J call TRBJ2-7, with 7 bases identical to TRBD2. Trimming took 3 bases from V and 4 from J; bases not matched to a gene: 9. This CDR3 comprises 15 residues. Germline CDR1 and CDR2: LNHDA and SQIVND (reference sequence). The entire variable domain, with the rest obtained from reference TRBV19 and TRBJ2-7, is as follows: DGGITQSPKYLFRKEGQNVTLSCEQNLNHDAMYWYRQDPGQGLRLIYYSQIVNDFQKGDIAEGYSVSREKKESFPLTVTSAQKNPTAFYLCASSMNGRSPYEQYFGPGTRLTVT.